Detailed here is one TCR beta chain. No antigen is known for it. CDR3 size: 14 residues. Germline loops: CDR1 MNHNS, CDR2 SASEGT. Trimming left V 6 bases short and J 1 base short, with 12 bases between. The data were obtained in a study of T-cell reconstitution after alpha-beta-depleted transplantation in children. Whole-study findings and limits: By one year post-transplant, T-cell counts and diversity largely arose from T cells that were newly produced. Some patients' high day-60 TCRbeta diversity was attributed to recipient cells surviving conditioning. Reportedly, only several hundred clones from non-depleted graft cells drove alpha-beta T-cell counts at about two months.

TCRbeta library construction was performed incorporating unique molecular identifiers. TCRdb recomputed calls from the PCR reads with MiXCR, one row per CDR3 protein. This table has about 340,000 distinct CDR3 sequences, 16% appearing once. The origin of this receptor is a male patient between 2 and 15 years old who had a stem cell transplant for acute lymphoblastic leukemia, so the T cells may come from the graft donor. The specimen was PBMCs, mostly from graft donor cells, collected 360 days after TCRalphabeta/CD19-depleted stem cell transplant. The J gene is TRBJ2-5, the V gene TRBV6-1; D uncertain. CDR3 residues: CASSHSGVQETQYF. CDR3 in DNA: TGTGCCAGCAGCCACAGTGGAGTCCAAGAGACCCAGTACTTC.